The present T cell receptor (beta chain) was sequenced within a study of CD4 T cells in relation to SARS-CoV-2 and coronaviruses. Sequencing was performed with immunoSEQ multiplex PCR; in TCRdb, only in-frame clones are kept and a portion is missing. The sample has 40,000 or so clones; approximately 77% are singletons. Germline CDR1 LGHDT, CDR2 YNNKEL (reference sequence). With 4 bases removed from V and 5 bases from J, the gap between germline ends came to 11 bases. This CDR3 comprises 13 residues. On this clone: The antigen is undetermined.

V gene TRBV3-1 (or the pseudogene TRBV3-2) combines with J gene TRBJ2-5, with D perhaps matching TRBD1 (5 bases). This clonotype was sampled from an adult with COVID-19. Sequenced: naive CD4+ T cells from PBMCs, cultured in vitro. The sample's subset: naive CD4+ T cells isolated by negative enrichment. CDR3 coding DNA: TGTGCCAGCAGCCCTCGCTGGGGCGAGACCCAGTACTTC. Translation gives CASSPRWGETQYF.